A selection of T cell receptor beta chains follows, all from one sample in a study of Ad26.COV2.S vaccination and SARS-CoV-2 variants. Sequencing used immunoSEQ multiplex PCR; TCRdb keeps in-frame clones, though not all of them. The data show over 110,000 clones, around 86% seen once. This specimen was peripheral blood, taken after recovery from COVID-19. These receptors were collected from a human donor who had recovered from COVID-19. Each CDR3 is given with its conserved first and last residue. Fields, in order: J gene, D gene, V gene, clone size, CDR3 DNA, CDR3 protein. D genes are given only for firm matches. Some rows have no size entry. The others give once, few or many, or a class for an expanded clone.

>TRBJ1-5|.|TRBV7-2|.
TGTGCCAGCAGCGGAGGTATTGGCCAGCATTTT
CASSGGIGQHF
>TRBJ2-2|.|TRBV3-1/TRBV3-2|once
TGTGCCAGCAGCCAAGTATTGGGGACCGGGGAGCTGTTTTTT
CASSQVLGTGELFF
>TRBJ1-2|.|TRBV9|.
TGTGCCAGCAGCGTAGGGAACCGACCATATGGCTACACCTTC
CASSVGNRPYGYTF
>TRBJ2-7|.|TRBV20-1|.
TGCAGTGCTAGAGCCGACCACGAGCAGTACTTC
CSARADHEQYF
>TRBJ1-2|TRBD1|TRBV28|.
TGTGCCAGCAGTTTCTCGGGGCGCACAGGGGAAGGGAACTATGGCTACACCTTC
CASSFSGRTGEGNYGYTF
>TRBJ2-3|.|TRBV5-1|.
TGCGCCAGCAGGGAGGACAGCCACACAGATACGCAGTATTTT
CASREDSHTDTQYF
>TRBJ1-3|.|TRBV4-1|once
TGCGCCAGCAGCCAACCATCGGGTTCTGGAAACACCATATATTTT
CASSQPSGSGNTIYF
>TRBJ2-5|.|TRBV28|.
TGTGCCAGCAGTCCCTACGGCTCTGGGGCCCAGTACTTC
CASSPYGSGAQYF
>TRBJ2-3|TRBD2|TRBV7-2|.
TGTGCCAGCAGACTAAACCGGGCTAGCGGCCCCACAGATACGCAGTATTTT
CASRLNRASGPTDTQYF
>TRBJ2-1|.|TRBV5-4|.
TGTGCCAGCAGCTTGGGGTTATACAATGAGCAGTTCTTC
CASSLGLYNEQFF
>TRBJ1-2|.|TRBV5-1|.
TGCGCCAGCAGCCCAGTCATTGCGATCGGCAGGGGTGATGGCTACACCTTC
CASSPVIAIGRGDGYTF
>TRBJ1-2|TRBD1|TRBV6-6|.
TGTGCCAGCAGTCAACCCAGGGGGGAGAACTATGGCTACACCTTC
CASSQPRGENYGYTF
>TRBJ1-6|.|TRBV19|.
TGTGCCAGTAGTATACAGCAGACCTATAATTCACCCCTCCACTTT
CASSIQQTYNSPLHF
>TRBJ2-2|TRBD2|TRBV5-5|.
TGTGCCAGCAGCTTTCAGGGAGGGACCGGGGAGCTGTTTTTT
CASSFQGGTGELFF
>TRBJ2-1|.|TRBV4-1|.
TGCGCCAGCAGCCAAGATCACCCGAGACAGAGCTCCTACAATGAGCAGTTCTTC
CASSQDHPRQSSYNEQFF
>TRBJ2-7|.|TRBV6-1|.
TGTGCCAGCAGCCAAGTGGGCAGGGCGGGCTACGAGCAGTACTTC
CASSQVGRAGYEQYF
>TRBJ2-3|TRBD2|TRBV5-6|.
TGTGCCAGCAGGACCGGGACTAGCGGGGATACGCAGTATTTT
CASRTGTSGDTQYF
>TRBJ2-3|.|TRBV10-1|.
TGCGCCAGCAGTGTGGACCCCGCAGATACGCAGTATTTT
CASSVDPADTQYF
>TRBJ1-5|.|TRBV28|few
TGTGCCAGCAACCCACCCGTACAGGGAAGACAGCCCCAGCATTTT
CASNPPVQGRQPQHF
>TRBJ2-2|TRBD2|TRBV9|.
TGTGCCAGCAGCGTAGGTTGGACTAGCGGGAACACCGGGGAGCTGTTTTTT
CASSVGWTSGNTGELFF
>TRBJ1-6|.|TRBV28|.
TGTGCCAGCAGTTTTCATCTCGACCCCCGACAGGATAATTCACCCCTCCACTTT
CASSFHLDPRQDNSPLHF
>TRBJ1-2|.|TRBV3-1/TRBV3-2|.
TGTGCCAGCAGCCAAGCGGGGAACTATGGCTACACCTTC
CASSQAGNYGYTF
>TRBJ1-5|.|TRBV6-1|once
TGTGCCAGCAGTGAGCCTTTGGGCAGGGCCCAGCCCCAGCATTTT
CASSEPLGRAQPQHF
>TRBJ2-2|TRBD1|TRBV6-1|once
TGTGCCAGCAGTGAATGGGGATTGGGGACAGGGGGTTGGGAGCTGTTTTTT
CASSEWGLGTGGWELFF
>TRBJ1-4|.|TRBV12-3/TRBV12-4|.
TGTGCCGTAAAGGACTGGGGCTCTGAAAAACTGTTTTTT
CAVKDWGSEKLFF
>TRBJ2-3|TRBD1|TRBV6-5|.
TGTGCCAGCAGCCCCGGGACAGGGCCCGGGAATACGCAGTATTTT
CASSPGTGPGNTQYF
>TRBJ1-1|TRBD1|TRBV5-1|.
TGCGCCAGCAGCTTGCGACAGGGGGCCCCAAAGAACACTGAAGCTTTCTTT
CASSLRQGAPKNTEAFF
>TRBJ2-7|TRBD1|TRBV19|.
TGTGCCAGTAGTTCAGACAGGGAGAACCCCTACGAGCAGTACTTC
CASSSDRENPYEQYF
>TRBJ2-1|.|TRBV7-2|.
TGTGCCAGCAACCACCTGGGATATTACCACAATGAGCAGTTCTTC
CASNHLGYYHNEQFF
>TRBJ2-7|.|TRBV28|.
TGTGCCAGCCAAGCGGATCAGGGGAGCCACGAGCAGTACTTC
CASQADQGSHEQYF
>TRBJ2-2|TRBD2|TRBV7-2|.
TGTGCCAGCAGCCTCCAGCGGGGGGCCGACTACACCGGGGAGCTGTTTTTT
CASSLQRGADYTGELFF
>TRBJ2-7|.|TRBV20-1|.
TGCAGTGCTAGAGATAACGACGAGCAGTACTTC
CSARDNDEQYF
>TRBJ1-5|.|TRBV3-1/TRBV3-2|.
TGTGCCAGCAGCGGAATTAATCAGCCCCAGCATTTT
CASSGINQPQHF
>TRBJ1-6|TRBD1|TRBV28|.
TGTGCCAGCAGTTCCAAAGGGGGCGCGAGGTCACCCCTCCACTTT
CASSSKGGARSPLHF
>TRBJ2-3|.|TRBV5-1|.
TGCGCCAGCAGCTTGGTAGGGCAGACCACAGGTACGCAGTATTTT
CASSLVGQTTGTQYF
>TRBJ2-3|.|TRBV5-6|.
TGTGCCAGCAGCTTGGTGCCAGCGCCCGGGTCCGTCCATACGCAGTATTTT
CASSLVPAPGSVHTQYF
>TRBJ1-2|.|TRBV27|.
TGTGCCAGCAGTTATGACAGGTCTGGCTATGGCTACACCTTC
CASSYDRSGYGYTF
>TRBJ2-3|.|TRBV6-5|.
TGTGCCAGCACCCAGTTCTTAACAGATACGCAGTATTTT
CASTQFLTDTQYF
>TRBJ2-7|.|TRBV7-8|.
TGTGCCAGCAGCAACGCCCCACCCGGACAGTACTTC
CASSNAPPGQYF
>TRBJ1-2|.|TRBV28|.
TGTGCCAGCAGATCACAGGGAATCTATGGCTACACCTTC
CASRSQGIYGYTF
>TRBJ1-1|TRBD1|TRBV11-2|.
TGTGCCAGCAGCTTAGCAGGGGGCACTGAAGCTTTCTTT
CASSLAGGTEAFF
>TRBJ1-2|TRBD1|TRBV2|.
TGTGCCAGCAGGGGTCAAGGGGGCGTAGATGGCTACACCTTC
CASRGQGGVDGYTF